This T cell receptor beta chain stems from a study of CD8 T cells in ankylosing spondylitis. Study conclusions and caveats: Clones that were linked to disease were CD8+ and were relatively rare in peripheral blood. Certain motif variants had earlier appeared in reactive arthritis synovial fluid and blood. In ankylosing spondylitis patients, matched synovial fluid reportedly showed significant enrichment of disease-linked clones.

In making TCR beta libraries, quantitative 5'-RACE with molecular barcodes was used. Using its own MiXCR run on the 5' RACE reads, TCRdb lists one record per CDR3 protein. The data contain around 320,000 distinct CDR3 sequences, about 20% of them singletons. This CDR3 comprises 16 residues. The germline V and J ends were trimmed by 1 base and 4 bases, with 14 bases remaining between them. The V gene's germline CDR1 is LGHNA and CDR2 YSLEER. The sample holds many counts of this clonotype. Antigen specificity is unknown. The J gene is TRBJ2-1, the V gene TRBV4-3; D might be TRBD2 (6 bases). The specimen was blood, either unsorted or a sorted T cell fraction (not recorded which). This sequence originates from a female donor with ankylosing spondylitis or in good health (not recorded which). The DNA for the CDR3 is TGCGCCAGCAGCCAAGCGGATAGCGGTCGTTACAATGAGCAGTTCTTC. Amino acid sequence: CASSQADSGRYNEQFF.